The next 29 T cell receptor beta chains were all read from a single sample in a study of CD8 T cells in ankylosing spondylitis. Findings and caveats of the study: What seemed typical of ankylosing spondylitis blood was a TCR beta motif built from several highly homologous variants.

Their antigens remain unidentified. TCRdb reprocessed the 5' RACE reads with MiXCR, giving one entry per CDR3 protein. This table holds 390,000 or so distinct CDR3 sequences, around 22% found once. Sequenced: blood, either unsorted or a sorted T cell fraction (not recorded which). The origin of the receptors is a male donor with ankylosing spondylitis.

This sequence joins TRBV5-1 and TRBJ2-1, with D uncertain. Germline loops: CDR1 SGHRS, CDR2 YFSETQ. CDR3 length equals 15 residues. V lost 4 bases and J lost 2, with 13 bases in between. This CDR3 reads CASSHPTQTYNEQFF. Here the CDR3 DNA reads TGCGCCAGCAGCCACCCGACACAAACCTACAATGAGCAGTTCTTC.

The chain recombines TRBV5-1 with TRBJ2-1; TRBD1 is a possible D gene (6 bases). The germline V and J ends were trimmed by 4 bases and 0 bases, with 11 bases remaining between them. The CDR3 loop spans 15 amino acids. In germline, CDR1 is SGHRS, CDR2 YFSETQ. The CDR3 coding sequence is TGCGCCAGCAGCGAAGGACAGCTCTCCTACAATGAGCAGTTCTTC. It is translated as CASSEGQLSYNEQFF.

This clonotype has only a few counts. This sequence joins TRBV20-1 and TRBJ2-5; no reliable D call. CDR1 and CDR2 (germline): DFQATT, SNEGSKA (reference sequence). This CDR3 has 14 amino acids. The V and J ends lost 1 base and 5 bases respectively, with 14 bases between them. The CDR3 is CSARGLRLRETQYF. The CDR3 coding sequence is TGCAGTGCTAGAGGTTTGCGGCTTCGGGAGACCCAGTACTTC.

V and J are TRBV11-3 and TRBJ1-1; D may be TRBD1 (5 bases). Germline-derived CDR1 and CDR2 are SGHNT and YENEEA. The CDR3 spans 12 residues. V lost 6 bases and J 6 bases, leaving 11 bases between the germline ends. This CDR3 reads CASSNRMAEAFF. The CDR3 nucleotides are TGTGCCAGCAGTAACAGGATGGCTGAAGCTTTCTTT.

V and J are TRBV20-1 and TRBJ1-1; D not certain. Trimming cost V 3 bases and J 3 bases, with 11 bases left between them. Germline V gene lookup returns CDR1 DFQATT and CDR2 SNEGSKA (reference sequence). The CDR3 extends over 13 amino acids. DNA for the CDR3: TGCAGTGCTAGGGCCGCGAGGGACACTGAAGCTTTCTTT. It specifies CSARAARDTEAFF.

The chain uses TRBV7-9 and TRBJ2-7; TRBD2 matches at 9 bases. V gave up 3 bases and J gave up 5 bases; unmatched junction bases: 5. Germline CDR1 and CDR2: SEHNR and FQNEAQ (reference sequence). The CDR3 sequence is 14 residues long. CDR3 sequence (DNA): TGTGCCAGCAGCTTTACGGGACTAGCTCACGAGCAGTACTTC. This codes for CASSFTGLAHEQYF. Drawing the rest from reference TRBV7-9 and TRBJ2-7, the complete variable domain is DTGVSQNPRHKITKRGQNVTFRCDPISEHNRLYWYRQTLGQGPEFLTYFQNEAQLEKSRLLSDRFSAERPKGSFSTLEIQRTEQGDSAMYLCASSFTGLAHEQYFGPGTRLTVT.

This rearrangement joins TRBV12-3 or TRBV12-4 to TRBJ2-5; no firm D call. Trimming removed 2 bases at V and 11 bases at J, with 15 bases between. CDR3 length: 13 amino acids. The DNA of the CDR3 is TGTGCCAGCAGTTTATGGGCGGCCCAAAGGCAGTACTTC. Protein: CASSLWAAQRQYF.

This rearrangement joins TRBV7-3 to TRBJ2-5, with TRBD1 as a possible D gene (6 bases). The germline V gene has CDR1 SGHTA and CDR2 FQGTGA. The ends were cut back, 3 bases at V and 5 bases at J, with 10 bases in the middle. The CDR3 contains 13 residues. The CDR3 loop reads CASSFTGSETQYF. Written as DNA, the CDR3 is TGTGCCAGCAGCTTTACAGGGTCGGAGACCCAGTACTTC.

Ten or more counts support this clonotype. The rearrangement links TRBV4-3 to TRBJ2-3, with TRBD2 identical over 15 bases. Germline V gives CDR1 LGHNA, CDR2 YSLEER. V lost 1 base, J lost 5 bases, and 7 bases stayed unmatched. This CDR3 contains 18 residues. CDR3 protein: CASSQGWTSGRAGDTQYF. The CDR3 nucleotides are TGCGCCAGCAGCCAAGGTTGGACTAGCGGGAGGGCCGGAGATACGCAGTATTTT.

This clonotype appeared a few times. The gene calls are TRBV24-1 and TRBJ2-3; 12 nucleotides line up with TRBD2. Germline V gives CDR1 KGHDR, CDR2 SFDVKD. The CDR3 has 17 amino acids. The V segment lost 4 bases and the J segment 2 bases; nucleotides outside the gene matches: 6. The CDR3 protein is CATSDTGTSGYTDTQYF. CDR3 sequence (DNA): TGTGCCACCAGTGACACCGGGACTAGCGGGTACACAGATACGCAGTATTTT.

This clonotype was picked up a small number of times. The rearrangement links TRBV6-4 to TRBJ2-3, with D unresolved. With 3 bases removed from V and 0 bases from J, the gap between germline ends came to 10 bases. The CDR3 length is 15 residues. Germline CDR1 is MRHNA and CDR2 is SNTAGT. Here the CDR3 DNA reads TGTGCCAGCAGTGAGGGCGGAGCTAGCACAGATACGCAGTATTTT. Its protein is CASSEGGASTDTQYF.

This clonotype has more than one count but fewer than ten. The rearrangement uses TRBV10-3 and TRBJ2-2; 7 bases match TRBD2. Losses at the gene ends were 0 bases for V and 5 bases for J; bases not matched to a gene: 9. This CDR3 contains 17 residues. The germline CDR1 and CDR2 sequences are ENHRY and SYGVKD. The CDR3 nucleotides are TGTGCCATCAGTGAGTCCTGGACTAGGAGTTCTACCGGGGAGCTGTTTTTT. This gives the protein CAISESWTRSSTGELFF.

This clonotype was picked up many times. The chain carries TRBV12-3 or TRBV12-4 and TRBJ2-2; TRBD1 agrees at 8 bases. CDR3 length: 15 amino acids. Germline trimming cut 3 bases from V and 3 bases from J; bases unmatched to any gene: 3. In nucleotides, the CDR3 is TGTGCCAGCAGTTTTAACAGGGGGGACACCGGGGAGCTGTTTTTT. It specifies CASSFNRGDTGELFF.

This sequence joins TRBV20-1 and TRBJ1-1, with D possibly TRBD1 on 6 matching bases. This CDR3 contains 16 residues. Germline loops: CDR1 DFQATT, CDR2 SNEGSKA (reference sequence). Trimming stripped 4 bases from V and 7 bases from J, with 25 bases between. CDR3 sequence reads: CSATGTKGSSEGEAFF. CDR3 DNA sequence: TGCAGTGCTACCGGGACAAAGGGTTCTTCAGAGGGTGAAGCTTTCTTT.

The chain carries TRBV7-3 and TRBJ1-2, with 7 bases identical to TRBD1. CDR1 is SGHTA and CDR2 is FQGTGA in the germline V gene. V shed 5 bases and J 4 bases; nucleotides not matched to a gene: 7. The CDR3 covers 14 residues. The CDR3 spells CASSLDREGYGYTF. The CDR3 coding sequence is TGTGCCAGCAGCCTAGACAGGGAGGGCTATGGCTACACCTTC. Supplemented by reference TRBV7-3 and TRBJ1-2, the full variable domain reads GAGVSQTPSNKVTEKGKYVELRCDPISGHTALYWYRQSLGQGPEFLIYFQGTGAADDSGLPNDRFFAVRPEGSVSTLKIQRTERGDSAVYLCASSLDREGYGYTFGSGTRLTVV.

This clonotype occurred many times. In nucleotides, the CDR3 is TGTGCCAGCAGCCTGCCACTAGCGGGAGGTGTATCCTACAATGAGCAGTTCTTC. This encodes CASSLPLAGGVSYNEQFF. This chain connects TRBV3-1 to TRBJ2-1, with 12 bases matching TRBD2. Per germline, CDR1 LGHDT and CDR2 YNNKEL (reference sequence). This CDR3 spans 18 amino acids. The V segment lost 4 bases and the J segment 1 base; nucleotides outside the gene matches: 8.

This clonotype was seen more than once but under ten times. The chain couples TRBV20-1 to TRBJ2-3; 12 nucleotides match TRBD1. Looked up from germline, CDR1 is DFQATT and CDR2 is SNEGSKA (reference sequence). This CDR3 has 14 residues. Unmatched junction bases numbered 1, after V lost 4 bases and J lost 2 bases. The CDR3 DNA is TGCAGTGCTAAGGGACAGGGGGCCACAGATACGCAGTATTTT. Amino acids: CSAKGQGATDTQYF.

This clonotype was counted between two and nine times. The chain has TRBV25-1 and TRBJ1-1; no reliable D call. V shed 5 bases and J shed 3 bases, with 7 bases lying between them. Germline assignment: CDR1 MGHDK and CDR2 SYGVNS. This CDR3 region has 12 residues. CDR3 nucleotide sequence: TGTGCCAGCAGTAAGGCTGACACTGAAGCTTTCTTT. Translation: CASSKADTEAFF.

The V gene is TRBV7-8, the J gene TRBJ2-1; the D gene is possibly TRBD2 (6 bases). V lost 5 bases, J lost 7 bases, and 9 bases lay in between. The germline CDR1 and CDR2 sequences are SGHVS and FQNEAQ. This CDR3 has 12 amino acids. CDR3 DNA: TGTGCCAGCAGCCCTAGCGAGAATGAGCAGTTCTTC. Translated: CASSPSENEQFF.

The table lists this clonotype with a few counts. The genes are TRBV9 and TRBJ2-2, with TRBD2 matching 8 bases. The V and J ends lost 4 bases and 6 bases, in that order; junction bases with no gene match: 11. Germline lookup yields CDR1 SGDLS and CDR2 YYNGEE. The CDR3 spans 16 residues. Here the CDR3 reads CASSPRDGRAPGELFF. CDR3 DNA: TGTGCCAGCAGCCCTCGGGACGGGAGGGCCCCCGGGGAGCTGTTTTTT.

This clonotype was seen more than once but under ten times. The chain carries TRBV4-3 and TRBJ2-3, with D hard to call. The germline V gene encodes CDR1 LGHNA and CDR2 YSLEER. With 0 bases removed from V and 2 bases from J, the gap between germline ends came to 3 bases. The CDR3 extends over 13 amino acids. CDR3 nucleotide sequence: TGCGCCAGCAGCCAAGAACACACAGATACGCAGTATTTT. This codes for CASSQEHTDTQYF.

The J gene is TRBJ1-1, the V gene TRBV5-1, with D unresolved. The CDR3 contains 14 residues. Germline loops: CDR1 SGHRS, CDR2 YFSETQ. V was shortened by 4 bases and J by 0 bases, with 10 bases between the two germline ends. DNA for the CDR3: TGCGCCAGCAGCGTCACAAGCCTGAACACTGAAGCTTTCTTT. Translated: CASSVTSLNTEAFF.

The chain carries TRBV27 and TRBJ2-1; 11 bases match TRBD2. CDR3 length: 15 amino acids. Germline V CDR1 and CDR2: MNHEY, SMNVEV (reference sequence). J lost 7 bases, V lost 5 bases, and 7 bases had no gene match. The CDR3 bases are TGTGCCAGCAGTACCTTAGCGGGAGGGCGGAATGAGCAGTTCTTC. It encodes CASSTLAGGRNEQFF.

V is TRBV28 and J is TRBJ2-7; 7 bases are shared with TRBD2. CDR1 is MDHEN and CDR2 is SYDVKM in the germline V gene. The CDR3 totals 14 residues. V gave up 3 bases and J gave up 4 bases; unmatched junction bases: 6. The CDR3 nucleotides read TGTGCCAGCAGTTTGCCGCTAGCGGCTTACGAGCAGTACTTC. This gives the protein CASSLPLAAYEQYF.

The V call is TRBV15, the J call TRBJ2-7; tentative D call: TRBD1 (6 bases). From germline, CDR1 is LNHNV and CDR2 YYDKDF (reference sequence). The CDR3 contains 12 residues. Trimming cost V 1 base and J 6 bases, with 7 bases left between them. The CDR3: CATSRGTAEQYF. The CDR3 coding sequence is TGTGCCACCAGCAGAGGGACAGCCGAGCAGTACTTC.

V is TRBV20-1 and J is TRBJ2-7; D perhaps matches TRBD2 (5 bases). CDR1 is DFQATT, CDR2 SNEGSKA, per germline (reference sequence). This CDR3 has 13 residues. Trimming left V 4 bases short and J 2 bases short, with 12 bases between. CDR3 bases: TGCAGTGCTATAGGTGCGGGCACCTACGAGCAGTACTTC. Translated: CSAIGAGTYEQYF.

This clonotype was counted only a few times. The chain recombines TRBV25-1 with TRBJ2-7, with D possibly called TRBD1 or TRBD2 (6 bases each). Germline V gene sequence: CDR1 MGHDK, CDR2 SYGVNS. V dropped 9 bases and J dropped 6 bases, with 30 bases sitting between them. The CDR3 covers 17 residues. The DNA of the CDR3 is TGTGCCAGTCAAGGGGACACAAAGGGGAGGTTGTCGGGCGAGCAGTACTTC. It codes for CASQGDTKGRLSGEQYF.

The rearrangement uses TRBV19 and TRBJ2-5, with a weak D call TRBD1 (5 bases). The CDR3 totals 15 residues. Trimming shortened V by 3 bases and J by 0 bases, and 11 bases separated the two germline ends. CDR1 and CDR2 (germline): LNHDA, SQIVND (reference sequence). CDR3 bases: TGTGCCAGTAGTATGGCAGGGTGGGACCAAGAGACCCAGTACTTC. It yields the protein CASSMAGWDQETQYF.

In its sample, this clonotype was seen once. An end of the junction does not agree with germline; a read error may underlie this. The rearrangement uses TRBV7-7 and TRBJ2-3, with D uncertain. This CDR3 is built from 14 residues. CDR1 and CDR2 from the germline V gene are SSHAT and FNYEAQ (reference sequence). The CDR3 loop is CDSSVLGIADTQYF. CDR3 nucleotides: TGTGACAGCAGTGTCCTAGGAATCGCAGATACGCAGTATTTT.